The following is a T cell receptor (beta chain) sequence with its context. No much larger clone exists at a distance of one base, and base qualities are not known. According to the study, the label for this sample's time point signals: cells obtained before transplantation from donor or recipient. In the mixed lymphocyte reactions, roughly 200,000 CFSE-labeled pre-transplant responders were plated with roughly 200,000 irradiated violet-dye-labeled stimulators and cultured for approximately 6 days. After the mixed lymphocyte reaction, proliferating CD3+CD4+CFSE-low and CD3+CD8+CFSE-low responder cells were FACS-sorted on a BD Influx sorter. The germline V gene (reference sequence) specifies LNHDA as CDR1 and SQIVND as CDR2. From the cysteine up to the phenylalanine, the CDR3 has a length of 15 residues. The DNA shown is the 45-base CDR3, in frame from base 1. Unmatched junction bases come to 6, with V trimmed by 3 bases and J by 4 bases.

This entry is derived from a study of graft-versus-host responses after intestinal transplantation (TCRdb year 2021). At the level of the whole study: The transplants that recipients received were multivisceral, liver-intestinal, or isolated intestinal. A peak of at least 4% donor T cells among recipient peripheral blood mononuclear cells was the definition used for donor T cell macrochimerism. Of the 20 to 25 intestinal transplant recipients enrolled in the cohort, one of whom was a retransplant, a few patients without pretransplant specimens were excluded. All recipients received anti-thymocyte globulin induction followed by maintenance tacrolimus and steroids for about three years. To identify alloreactive clones, pre-transplant mixed lymphocyte reaction products were sequenced and then compared with unstimulated pre-transplant donor and recipient T cells. Samples from a few later patients were sequenced in-house on an Illumina MiSeq with MiXCR processing rather than by the commercial service. Graft-versus-host and host-versus-graft alloreactive T cell clones were tracked in the graft, circulation and bone marrow after intestinal transplantation using bulk TCR-beta CDR3 sequencing.

What the study reported, not specific to this receptor: The relatively low number and heterogeneity of intestinal transplant patients limited the conclusions. Peak levels of circulating GvH clones were associated with declines in HvG clones early after transplant. GvH clones were detected in recipient bone marrow, and some of these GvH clones were observed earlier in ileal mucosa or blood, consistent with an intestinal mucosal origin. High GvH to HvG T cell clonal ratios were observed in the allografts of patients with donor T cell macrochimerism.

The library was obtained by the immunoSEQ multiplex PCR assay. In most patients, genomic DNA was isolated using the Qiagen DNeasy Blood and Tissue Kit and sent frozen to Adaptive Biotechnologies for TCR sequencing. For most patients, genomic DNA was subjected to high-throughput TCR-beta CDR3 sequencing by Adaptive Biotechnologies. Processing in the source paper ran as follows. Adaptive's ImmunoSEQ software supplied the TCR sequencing data for around 19 patients, while MiXCR and VDJtools were used to process three other patients. To correct CD4 versus CD8 sorting errors, any sequence found in both subsets at a frequency ratio below 5:1 was removed. CDR3 nucleotide sequences shared by donor and recipient were removed because the origin of these sequences could not be assigned. Alloreactive clones required at least 2-fold expansion over unstimulated cells and minimum CFSE-low frequency of 0.002% (template counts) or 0.001% (read counts). A clone was considered mappable if detected in the sequenced pre-transplant spleen, lymph node, or MLR CFSE-low populations of the donor or recipient. Cumulative frequency of alloreactive clones was calculated as a percentage of all sequences weighted by copy number. TCRdb stores this immuneACCESS table with in-frame sequences only. Part of the clones is absent; in the studies checked, under half of the shortfall reflects unresolved V genes, and no reason is known for the rest. Clone size and V and J calls were adopted from that table, with D and trimming inferred from the DNA. The sample has roughly 14,000 clones on record, around a third of them singletons. The ten largest clones capture under 4.5% of the sample.

The TCR originated in a human patient who received an intestinal transplant. The specimen was alloreactive CD4+ T cells from a mixed lymphocyte reaction culture, collected before intestinal transplant. The cell subset or site label here, explained by the study, means: CFSE-low proliferating T cells sorted from roughly 6-day pre-transplant mixed lymphocyte reaction (GvH or HvG direction). The receptor chain draws on TRBV19 and TRBJ2-7, with 10 bases in between that match TRBD2. CDR3 reads: CASSIVGAGGYEQYF. Read as DNA, the sequence is TGTGCCAGTAGTATCGTAGGAGCGGGAGGGTACGAGCAGTACTTC.